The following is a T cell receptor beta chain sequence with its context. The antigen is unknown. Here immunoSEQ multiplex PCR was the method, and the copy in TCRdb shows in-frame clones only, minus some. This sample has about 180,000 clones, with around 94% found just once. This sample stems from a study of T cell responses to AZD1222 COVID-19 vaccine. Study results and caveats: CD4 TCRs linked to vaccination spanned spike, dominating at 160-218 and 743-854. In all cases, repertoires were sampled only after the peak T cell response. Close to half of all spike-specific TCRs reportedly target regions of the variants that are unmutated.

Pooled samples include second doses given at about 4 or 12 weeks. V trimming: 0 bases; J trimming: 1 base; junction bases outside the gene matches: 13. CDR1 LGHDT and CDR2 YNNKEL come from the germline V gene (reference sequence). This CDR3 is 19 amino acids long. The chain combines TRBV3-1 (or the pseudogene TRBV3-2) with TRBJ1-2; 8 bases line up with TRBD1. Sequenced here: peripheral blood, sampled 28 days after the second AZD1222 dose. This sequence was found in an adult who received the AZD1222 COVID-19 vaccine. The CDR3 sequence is CASSQDLGQGARVNYGYTF. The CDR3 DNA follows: TGTGCCAGCAGCCAAGATTTAGGGCAGGGGGCGCGGGTTAACTATGGCTACACCTTC.